Sequencing of this T cell receptor beta chain was carried out in a study of blood T cell repertoires in COVID-19. Study overall: Sites in the United States, Italy and Spain provided acute and convalescent COVID-19 samples.

Germline V lookup: CDR1 MNHNS, CDR2 SASEGT. Trimming removed 0 bases at V and 0 bases at J, with 9 bases between. CDR3 size: 16 residues. Original handling: Scientists estimated how many nucleated cells there were by amplifying reference gene primers. Assay: immunoSEQ multiplex PCR; the TCRdb copy retains only in-frame clones and omits some. V and J calls and clone size are given by that table; D and trimming were obtained from the DNA. The sample shows approximately 390,000 clones, around 87% of them seen only once. Sequencing input: peripheral blood. The chain links TRBV6-1 to TRBJ1-5; tentatively, D is TRBD1 (5 bases). This receptor was identified in a woman aged 60-75 years with COVID-19, enrolled during active disease. The CDR3 protein is CASSEAVQDSNQPQHF. CDR3 DNA sequence: TGTGCCAGCAGTGAAGCTGTACAGGATAGCAATCAGCCCCAGCATTTT.